The rows below give T cell receptor beta chains drawn from one sample of a study of molecular identifiers for immune sequencing clone quantification. TCRdb re-called the PCR reads through MiXCR, storing one row per CDR3 protein. The sample has some 97,000 distinct CDR3 sequences, under 40% seen once. The sample comprised naive CD8+ T cells from blood, with Jurkat cell RNA spiked in. The receptors come from a human donor in good health. Some libraries in this study had Jurkat cell RNA spiked in. The conserved cysteine and the conserved F or W are not part of the CDR3 here. Not all rows give a size; the values are once, few, many and, for expanded clones, a class.

J gene	V gene	CDR3 length	clone size	CDR3 protein
TRBJ2-7	TRBV4-3	13	NA	ACSQESKGGDEQY
TRBJ2-4	TRBV6-2/TRBV6-3	15	many	ASSYATGPVAKNIQY
TRBJ1-2	TRBV12-3/TRBV12-4	11	NA	ASSFGQGGGYT
TRBJ2-7	TRBV4-2	15	many	ASSQVAVSGLDYEQY
TRBJ1-5	TRBV12-3/TRBV12-4	12	NA	ATKPLGGSQPQQ
TRBJ2-3	TRBV21-1	14	few	ASSKGRASNTDTQY
TRBJ2-1	TRBV7-7	14	few	ASSLELAGSYNEQF
TRBJ2-7	TRBV20-1	15	few	SALAGTGWGSSYEQY
TRBJ1-1	TRBV19	13	few	ASSINTGGVTEAF
TRBJ2-3	TRBV10-3	17	few	AISESEGLAGAGRDTQY
TRBJ1-4	TRBV19	11	NA	ASSWGYPEKLF
TRBJ2-7	TRBV2	13	NA	ASSILGDPREEQY
TRBJ2-6	TRBV9	14	few	ASSGKIGAGANVLT
TRBJ2-5	TRBV4-2	16	NA	ASSQDPQILAGVKTQY
TRBJ2-7	TRBV29-1	12	NA	SVESGKVPYEQY
TRBJ2-2	TRBV6-6	10	NA	ATLRGSGELF
TRBJ2-4	TRBV5-6	10	many	ASSLSVDIQY
TRBJ2-7	TRBV28	14	NA	ASCLRQGLSSYEQY
TRBJ2-7	TRBV7-9	12	NA	ASSVPGQTYEQY
TRBJ2-1	TRBV9	13	NA	ASSVFSGAGESQF
TRBJ2-3	TRBV28	11	few	ASHGASTDTQY
TRBJ2-3	TRBV6-5	16	many	ASSSLGFTGVRPDTQY
TRBJ2-3	TRBV9	13	NA	ASSVSGYGTDTQY
TRBJ2-3	TRBV12-3/TRBV12-4	14	few	ASNSGTSGSWDTQY
TRBJ2-2	TRBV6-6	14	NA	ASSSGQGLNTGELF
TRBJ2-5	TRBV6-2/TRBV6-3	15	once	ASSRLVPDIPQETQY
TRBJ2-3	TRBV14	12	many	ASSQALAGDTQY
TRBJ2-7	TRBV28	12	NA	ASRPTGGPYEQY
TRBJ2-5	TRBV5-1	13	NA	ASSWAGGYQETQY
TRBJ2-3	TRBV19	16	NA	ASSIDGPLAESTDTQY
TRBJ2-2	TRBV5-4	13	many	ASSFRDRGSGELF
TRBJ2-5	TRBV9	14	NA	ASSVGLAVIQETQY
TRBJ2-1	TRBV2	11	NA	ARSSPRGIEQF